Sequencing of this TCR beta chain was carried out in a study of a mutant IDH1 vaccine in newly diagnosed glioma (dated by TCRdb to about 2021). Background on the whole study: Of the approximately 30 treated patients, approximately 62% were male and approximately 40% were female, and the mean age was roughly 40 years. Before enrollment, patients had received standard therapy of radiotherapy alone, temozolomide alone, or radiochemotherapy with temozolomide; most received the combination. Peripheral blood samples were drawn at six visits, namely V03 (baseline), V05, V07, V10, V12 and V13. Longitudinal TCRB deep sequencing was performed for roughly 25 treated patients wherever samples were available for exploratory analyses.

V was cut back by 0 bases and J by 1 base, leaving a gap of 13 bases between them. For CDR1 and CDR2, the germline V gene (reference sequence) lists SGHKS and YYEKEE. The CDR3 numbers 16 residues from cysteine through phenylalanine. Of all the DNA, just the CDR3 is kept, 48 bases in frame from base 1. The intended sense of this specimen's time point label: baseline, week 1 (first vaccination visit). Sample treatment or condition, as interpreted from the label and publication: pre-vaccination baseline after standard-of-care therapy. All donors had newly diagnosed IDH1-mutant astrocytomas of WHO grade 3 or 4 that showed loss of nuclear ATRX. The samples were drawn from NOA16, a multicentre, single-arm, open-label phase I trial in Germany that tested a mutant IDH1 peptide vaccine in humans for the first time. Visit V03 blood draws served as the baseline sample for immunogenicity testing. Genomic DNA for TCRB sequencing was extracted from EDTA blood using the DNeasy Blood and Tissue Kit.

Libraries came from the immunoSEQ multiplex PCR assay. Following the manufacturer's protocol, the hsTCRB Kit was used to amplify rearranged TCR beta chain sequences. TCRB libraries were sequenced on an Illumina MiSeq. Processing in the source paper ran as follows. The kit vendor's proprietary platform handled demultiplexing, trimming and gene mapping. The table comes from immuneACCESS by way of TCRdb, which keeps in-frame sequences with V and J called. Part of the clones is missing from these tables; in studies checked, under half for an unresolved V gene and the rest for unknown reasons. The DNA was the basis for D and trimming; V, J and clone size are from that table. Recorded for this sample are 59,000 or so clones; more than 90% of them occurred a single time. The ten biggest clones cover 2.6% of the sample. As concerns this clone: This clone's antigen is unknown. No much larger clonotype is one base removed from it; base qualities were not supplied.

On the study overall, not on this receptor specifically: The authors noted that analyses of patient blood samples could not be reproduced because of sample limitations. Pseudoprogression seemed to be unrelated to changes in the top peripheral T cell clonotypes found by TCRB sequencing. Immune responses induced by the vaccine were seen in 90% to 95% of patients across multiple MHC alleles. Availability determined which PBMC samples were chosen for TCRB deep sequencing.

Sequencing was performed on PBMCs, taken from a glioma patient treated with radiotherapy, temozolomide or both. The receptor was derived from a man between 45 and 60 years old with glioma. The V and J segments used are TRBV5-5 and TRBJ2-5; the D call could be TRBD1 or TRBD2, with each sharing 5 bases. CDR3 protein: CASSLVPGTIQETQYF. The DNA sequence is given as TGTGCCAGCAGCTTGGTGCCGGGGACCATCCAAGAGACCCAGTACTTC.